A selection of T cell receptor beta chains follows, all from one sample in a study of T-cell reconstitution after alpha-beta-depleted transplantation in children. Via MiXCR, TCRdb re-called the PCR reads, giving one row per CDR3 protein. The sample carries roughly 110,000 distinct CDR3 sequences, around a tenth recorded once. The sequenced sample was PBMCs, obtained before TCRalphabeta/CD19-depleted stem cell transplant. The receptors were gathered from a boy aged 2-9 years with acute lymphoblastic leukemia, due to receive a stem cell transplant. The CDR3 runs from the conserved cysteine through the conserved F or W. Fields, in order: clone size, V gene, D gene, J gene, CDR3 protein, CDR3 DNA. The D gene is left open where the match is weak. Clone size is shown for a subset of rows, as once, few, many or a class of expanded clone.

abundance: many; v_gene: TRBV12-3/TRBV12-4; d_gene: -; j_gene: TRBJ2-1; CDR3aa: CASSLGEFSYNEQFF; CDR3nt: TGTGCCAGCAGTTTAGGAGAGTTCTCCTACAATGAGCAGTTCTTC
abundance: many; v_gene: TRBV5-1; d_gene: -; j_gene: TRBJ2-1; CDR3aa: CASSSAGSRGNEQFF; CDR3nt: TGCGCCAGCAGCTCGGCCGGGTCTAGGGGCAATGAGCAGTTCTTC
abundance: few; v_gene: TRBV5-1; d_gene: -; j_gene: TRBJ2-3; CDR3aa: CASSLERRSTDTQYF; CDR3nt: TGCGCCAGCAGCTTGGAGAGGAGAAGCACAGATACGCAGTATTTT
abundance: few; v_gene: TRBV19; d_gene: -; j_gene: TRBJ1-1; CDR3aa: CASRDRNTEAFF; CDR3nt: TGTGCCAGTAGAGACAGGAACACTGAAGCTTTCTTT
abundance: -; v_gene: TRBV5-1; d_gene: TRBD2; j_gene: TRBJ2-1; CDR3aa: CASSPAPSGGPNEQFF; CDR3nt: TGCGCCAGCAGCCCCGCCCCTAGCGGAGGGCCGAATGAGCAGTTCTTC
abundance: many; v_gene: TRBV2; d_gene: -; j_gene: TRBJ2-3; CDR3aa: CASGVAPDPQWDTQYF; CDR3nt: TGTGCCAGCGGAGTCGCCCCGGACCCACAGTGGGATACGCAGTATTTT
abundance: many; v_gene: TRBV7-6; d_gene: -; j_gene: TRBJ2-1; CDR3aa: CASSRGNPSSYNEQFF; CDR3nt: TGTGCCAGCAGCCGAGGGAATCCCAGCTCCTACAATGAGCAGTTCTTC
abundance: many; v_gene: TRBV5-1; d_gene: -; j_gene: TRBJ2-7; CDR3aa: CASSLGAGLMYEQYF; CDR3nt: TGCGCCAGCAGCTTAGGGGCGGGACTGATGTACGAGCAGTACTTC
abundance: few; v_gene: TRBV18; d_gene: TRBD2; j_gene: TRBJ2-2; CDR3aa: CASSPLAGDTGELFF; CDR3nt: TGTGCCAGCTCACCACTAGCGGGAGACACCGGGGAGCTGTTTTTT
abundance: few; v_gene: TRBV7-9; d_gene: -; j_gene: TRBJ1-1; CDR3aa: CASSLETQKSEAFF; CDR3nt: TGTGCCAGCAGCTTAGAGACCCAGAAGAGTGAAGCTTTCTTT
abundance: -; v_gene: TRBV27; d_gene: -; j_gene: TRBJ2-2; CDR3aa: CASRVTLLNTGELFF; CDR3nt: TGTGCCAGCAGGGTAACCCTTCTGAACACCGGGGAGCTGTTTTTT